This T cell receptor beta chain stems from a study of shared clonotypes between healthy human individuals (dated by TCRdb to 2019 to 2021). About the investigation overall: The cohort included three men and two women between 18 and 49 years of age. Between about 0.8 and 9 billion PBMCs per donor were obtained by leukapheresis. Blood TCR repertoires of about 5 healthy adults were deeply sequenced to estimate repertoire size and the extent of clonotype sharing between individuals. To increase sequencing depth and limit assay-specific biases, different laboratories used diverse techniques to prepare libraries and sequence TCR repertoires. For each donor, CD4 naive and CD4 memory were each run on three plates, CD8 naive on two plates, and CD8 memory on one plate.

The full study reports these points: Sampling was restricted to blood, and TCR repertoires in tissue are likely to differ from TCR repertoires in blood. The genetic and exposure-history diversity represented was limited by the small number of donors. Based on pairwise subsampling, the degree of clonotype sharing among donors was expected to be affected by sequencing depth. Estimated clonotype richness was generally larger for naive than for memory subsets. Compared with non-shared clonotypes, clonotypes shared by all four sorted-subset donors had higher generation probabilities. Even with the large sequencing depth, rarefaction of the sorted-subset datasets indicated that sequencing was incomplete. When a few donors were compared, the shared fraction of clonotypes was about 5.2% for naive CD4, roughly 3.3% for naive CD8, about 2.4% for memory CD4, and 0.4% for memory CD8.

TCR CDR3 regions were amplified from genomic DNA by multiplex PCR using the deep immunoSEQ assay. For each cell subset, the extracted genomic DNA was distributed evenly across all wells of several immunoSEQ 96-well plates, and each plate served as one replicate. For sorted subsets, each replicate PCR was loaded with 200 ng genomic DNA, equivalent to about 30,000 T cell genomes. Purified libraries were measured with a Qubit 3.0 fluorometer, size-checked on a Bioanalyzer 2100, and measured again with the KAPA Library Quantification kit. Every immunoSEQ 96-well plate was sequenced on a dedicated single-read 150-cycle Illumina NextSeq 550 flow cell. As for the authors' bioinformatics: Because only junctional sequences without quality scores were contained in the immunoSEQ output, filtering matching that applied to full-length reads could not be performed. Sequences were annotated with PyIR, a Python wrapper for IgBLAST v1.9, and V/J genes and CDR3 were assigned using IMGT germline references. Reads were filtered out if the reads had weak V/J assignments (E-value above 1e-6), no CDR3, stop codons, out-of-frame junctions, or ambiguous translated residues. A V3J clonotype was defined by an identical inferred V gene, J gene, and CDR3 amino acid sequence. Percentage overlap between repertoires was calculated by dividing the number of shared unique clonotypes by the size of the smaller repertoire. Repertoire richness was assessed with RTK rarefaction, the Chao1 estimator, and Recon v2.1 estimates of unobserved clonotypes. Generation probabilities were computed with OLGA for all TCRbeta clonotypes obtained by the gDNA method from four donors. TCRdb re-hosts the immuneACCESS table, in-frame sequences only. Its copies lack some clones; in the studies checked, an unresolved V gene accounts for under half of them, and the cause for the rest is not known. For V, J and clone size, that table is used; D and trimming come from the DNA. The sample includes 1,500,000 or so clones, with around 98.5% observed a single time. Approximately 0.4% of the sample is in the top ten clones.

Comments on this clone: Its specific antigen is unknown. The sample holds no much larger clone one base away, and base qualities are not on file.

The donors were healthy, HIV-negative adults who had no recently reported acute infections or vaccinations. All donors were Caucasian adults living in Nashville, Tennessee, USA. CD4+ T cells were enriched through magnetic negative selection, after which naive cells were positively selected on CD45RA and the remaining negative fraction served as the memory subset. After blood collection by leukapheresis, PBMCs were isolated using Ficoll-Histopaque density gradient centrifugation and then cryopreserved in the vapor phase of liquid nitrogen. Purity and quantity of every magnetically sorted T cell population were checked by analytical flow cytometry. From each sorted fraction, genomic DNA was isolated and quantified by UV absorbance on a Nanodrop 2000c. Cut back by 0 bases and 2 bases, the V and J ends lie 7 bases apart. From a lookup of the germline V gene, CDR1 and CDR2 are SGDLS and YYNGEE. The CDR3 contains 14 residues, cysteine and phenylalanine counted. Kept here is only the CDR3 DNA, which spans 42 bases and is read in frame from base 1.

The sequence is built from TRBV9 and TRBJ2-3, with no D gene named confidently. Sequencing input: naive CD4+ T cells sorted from blood. What this sample's cell subset or site label stands for: CD45RA+ positively selected. The source is a man between 25 and 39 years old in good health. The CDR3 protein: CASSVARNTDTQYF. The DNA sequence reads TGTGCCAGCAGCGTAGCCCGAAACACAGATACGCAGTATTTT. The entire variable domain, with the stretches around the CDR3 drawn from the reference TRBV9 and TRBJ2-3 proteins, is DSGVTQTPKHLITATGQRVTLRCSPRSGDLSVYWYQQSLDQGLQFLIQYYNGEERAKGNILERFSAQQFPDLHSELNLSSLELGDSALYFCASSVARNTDTQYFGPGTRLTVL.